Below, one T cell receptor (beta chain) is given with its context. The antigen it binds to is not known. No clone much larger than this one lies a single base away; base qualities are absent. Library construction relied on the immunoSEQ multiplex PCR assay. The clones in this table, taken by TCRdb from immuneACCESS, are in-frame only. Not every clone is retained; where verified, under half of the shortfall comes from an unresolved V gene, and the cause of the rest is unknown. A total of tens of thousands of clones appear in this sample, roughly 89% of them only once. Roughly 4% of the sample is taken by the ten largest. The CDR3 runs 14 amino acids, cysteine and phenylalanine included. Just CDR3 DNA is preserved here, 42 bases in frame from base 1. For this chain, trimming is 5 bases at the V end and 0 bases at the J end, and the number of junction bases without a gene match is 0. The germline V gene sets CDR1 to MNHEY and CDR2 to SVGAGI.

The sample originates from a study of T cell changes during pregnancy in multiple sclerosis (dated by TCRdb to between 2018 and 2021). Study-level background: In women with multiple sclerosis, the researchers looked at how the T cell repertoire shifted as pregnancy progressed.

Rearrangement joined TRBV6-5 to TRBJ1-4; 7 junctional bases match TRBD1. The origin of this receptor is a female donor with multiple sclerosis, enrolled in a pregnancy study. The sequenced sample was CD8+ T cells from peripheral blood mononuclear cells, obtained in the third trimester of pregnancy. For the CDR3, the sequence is CASSQGATNEKLFF. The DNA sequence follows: TGTGCCAGCAGTCAGGGGGCAACTAATGAAAAACTGTTTTTT.